A selection of T cell receptor beta chains follows, all from one sample in a study of Ad26.COV2.S vaccination and SARS-CoV-2 variants. Method: immunoSEQ multiplex PCR; TCRdb's copy keeps in-frame clones and lacks some. The sample holds about 440,000 clones, 80% to 95% seen once. Sequenced material: peripheral blood, taken in a trial of Ad26.COV2.S vaccine versus placebo. All receptors come from a person between 18 and 65 years old who received the Ad26.COV2.S COVID-19 vaccine or a placebo. Both conserved end residues are part of each CDR3. The order of the fields is D gene, V gene, clone size, J gene, CDR3 DNA, CDR3 protein. D genes are given only for firm matches. Size values are once, few and many counts, or a class for expanded clones, and some rows have none.

d_call: TRBD1
v_call: TRBV28
clone_size: few
j_call: TRBJ1-3
cdr3_nt: TGTGCCAGCAGTTTGGGACAGTACTCTGGAAACACCATATATTTT
cdr3_aa: CASSLGQYSGNTIYF

d_call: TRBD1
v_call: TRBV5-1
clone_size: once
j_call: TRBJ1-4
cdr3_nt: TGCGCCAGCAGACTTAGACAGGGCCTTAATGAAAAACTGTTTTTT
cdr3_aa: CASRLRQGLNEKLFF

d_call: NA
v_call: TRBV4-1
clone_size: NA
j_call: TRBJ1-1
cdr3_nt: TGCGCCAGCAGCCAAGAGGAGAGGAGGACTGAAGCTTTCTTT
cdr3_aa: CASSQEERRTEAFF

d_call: TRBD2
v_call: TRBV12-5
clone_size: NA
j_call: TRBJ2-3
cdr3_nt: TGTGCTAGTGTAGGGGCGGGAGAACCAGATACGCAGTATTTT
cdr3_aa: CASVGAGEPDTQYF

d_call: NA
v_call: TRBV27
clone_size: NA
j_call: TRBJ2-2
cdr3_nt: TGTGCCACCAAAGCAGATACCGGGGAGCTGTTTTTT
cdr3_aa: CATKADTGELFF

d_call: NA
v_call: TRBV4-2
clone_size: once
j_call: TRBJ2-7
cdr3_nt: TGTGCCAGCAGCCAAGATACCCACGAGCAGTACTTC
cdr3_aa: CASSQDTHEQYF

d_call: TRBD2
v_call: TRBV24-1
clone_size: NA
j_call: TRBJ2-3
cdr3_nt: TGTGCCACCAGTGACCCGAAGACTAGCGGGACGCTGATCACAGATACGCAGTATTTT
cdr3_aa: CATSDPKTSGTLITDTQYF

d_call: TRBD2
v_call: TRBV3-1/TRBV3-2
clone_size: NA
j_call: TRBJ2-7
cdr3_nt: TGTGCCAGCAGCCACGGCGGGAGAGGGAACGAGCAGTACTTC
cdr3_aa: CASSHGGRGNEQYF

d_call: TRBD2
v_call: TRBV15
clone_size: few
j_call: TRBJ2-7
cdr3_nt: TGTGCCACCAGCAGAGATTTCGGGGGGGCCTACGAGCAGTACTTC
cdr3_aa: CATSRDFGGAYEQYF

d_call: NA
v_call: TRBV19
clone_size: NA
j_call: TRBJ1-5
cdr3_nt: TGTGCCAGCAGTTGGGACACTACCAATCAGCCCCAGCATTTT
cdr3_aa: CASSWDTTNQPQHF

d_call: TRBD1
v_call: TRBV7-6
clone_size: NA
j_call: TRBJ2-6
cdr3_nt: TGTGCCAGCAGCCTCCGTCCCGGGACAGGGACTGGGGCCAACGTCCTGACTTTC
cdr3_aa: CASSLRPGTGTGANVLTF

d_call: TRBD1
v_call: TRBV2
clone_size: NA
j_call: TRBJ1-6
cdr3_nt: TGTGCCAGCAGTGAAATTGATACGGAGGGGGCGGATAATTCACCCCTCCACTTT
cdr3_aa: CASSEIDTEGADNSPLHF

d_call: NA
v_call: TRBV25-1
clone_size: once
j_call: TRBJ2-3
cdr3_nt: TGTGCCAGCAGTAGACTAGGAGGGGAGAACACAGATACGCAGTATTTT
cdr3_aa: CASSRLGGENTDTQYF

d_call: NA
v_call: TRBV7-9
clone_size: NA
j_call: TRBJ2-7
cdr3_nt: TGTGCCAGCAGCCCCCCGCGGACAGACTCCTACGAGCAGTACTTC
cdr3_aa: CASSPPRTDSYEQYF

d_call: NA
v_call: TRBV18
clone_size: NA
j_call: TRBJ2-5
cdr3_nt: TGTGCCAGCTCACCAGGTGCGACAGGCCAAGAGACCCAGTACTTC
cdr3_aa: CASSPGATGQETQYF

d_call: TRBD1
v_call: TRBV18
clone_size: NA
j_call: TRBJ1-4
cdr3_nt: TGTGCCAGCTCACCAAGGACAGGGCAAGAAGAAAAACTGTTTTTT
cdr3_aa: CASSPRTGQEEKLFF

d_call: TRBD1
v_call: TRBV4-3
clone_size: NA
j_call: TRBJ2-2
cdr3_nt: TGCGCCAGCAGCCAAGACGGTCAGGGGGACACCGGGGAGCTGTTTTTT
cdr3_aa: CASSQDGQGDTGELFF

d_call: NA
v_call: TRBV6-5
clone_size: NA
j_call: TRBJ1-2
cdr3_nt: TGTGCCGCGCCCGAATTCTATGGCTACACCTTC
cdr3_aa: CAAPEFYGYTF

d_call: NA
v_call: TRBV5-1
clone_size: NA
j_call: TRBJ1-4
cdr3_nt: TGCGCCAGCAGCTTAGGGTCTAGGGAAAAACTGTTTTTT
cdr3_aa: CASSLGSREKLFF

d_call: NA
v_call: TRBV7-9
clone_size: NA
j_call: TRBJ2-5
cdr3_nt: TGTGCCAGCAGCTTAGTAGGGCCAGGGAGGGAGACCCAGTACTTC
cdr3_aa: CASSLVGPGRETQYF

d_call: TRBD1
v_call: TRBV9
clone_size: NA
j_call: TRBJ1-1
cdr3_nt: TGTGCCAGCAGCGCCGGGACAGGACCGAACACTGAAGCTTTCTTT
cdr3_aa: CASSAGTGPNTEAFF

d_call: TRBD2
v_call: TRBV7-6
clone_size: once
j_call: TRBJ2-1
cdr3_nt: TGTGCCAGCAGCTTAAGGGGGACTAGCGGGAGGGTATCCGACAATGAGCAGTTCTTC
cdr3_aa: CASSLRGTSGRVSDNEQFF

d_call: TRBD1
v_call: TRBV6-5
clone_size: NA
j_call: TRBJ2-3
cdr3_nt: TGTGCCGGAAGGGGACAGGGGACAGATACGCAGTATTTT
cdr3_aa: CAGRGQGTDTQYF

d_call: NA
v_call: TRBV6-4
clone_size: NA
j_call: TRBJ2-7
cdr3_nt: TGTGCCTGGATTTGGCCCGGACCAGCTTACCACGAGCAGTACTTC
cdr3_aa: CAWIWPGPAYHEQYF

d_call: TRBD1
v_call: TRBV7-3
clone_size: NA
j_call: TRBJ2-3
cdr3_nt: TGTGCCAGCAGCTCAGGACAGGGTGGGGCAGATACGCAGTATTTT
cdr3_aa: CASSSGQGGADTQYF

d_call: TRBD2
v_call: TRBV7-8
clone_size: NA
j_call: TRBJ2-1
cdr3_nt: TGTGCCAGCAGCTTTCGGTTGGTGGGGGGGTACAATGAGCAGTTCTTC
cdr3_aa: CASSFRLVGGYNEQFF

d_call: NA
v_call: TRBV11-2
clone_size: NA
j_call: TRBJ2-7
cdr3_nt: TGTGCCAGCAGCTTAGATGCACGTTCCCACGAGCAGTACTTC
cdr3_aa: CASSLDARSHEQYF

d_call: NA
v_call: TRBV11-2
clone_size: few
j_call: TRBJ1-2
cdr3_nt: TGTGCCAGCAGCTTAGGGGACCTAGGCCTTGGCTACACCTTC
cdr3_aa: CASSLGDLGLGYTF

d_call: TRBD2
v_call: TRBV2
clone_size: NA
j_call: TRBJ2-3
cdr3_nt: TGTGCCAGCAGTGAACCCGCCTCGGTAGCGGGAGGGGGGGCAGATACGCAGTATTTT
cdr3_aa: CASSEPASVAGGGADTQYF

d_call: TRBD2
v_call: TRBV9
clone_size: NA
j_call: TRBJ2-7
cdr3_nt: TGTGCCAGCAGCCCCCGGGAGGGATCGTCCGAGCAGTACTTC
cdr3_aa: CASSPREGSSEQYF

d_call: NA
v_call: TRBV7-9
clone_size: NA
j_call: TRBJ2-7
cdr3_nt: TGTGCCAGCAGCTTGGGCAGAACCTACGAGCAGTACTTC
cdr3_aa: CASSLGRTYEQYF

d_call: TRBD1
v_call: TRBV6-6
clone_size: NA
j_call: TRBJ2-7
cdr3_nt: TGTGCCAGCAGTTACTCATCGGCAGGGGGCTACGAGCAGTACTTC
cdr3_aa: CASSYSSAGGYEQYF

d_call: TRBD1
v_call: TRBV9
clone_size: NA
j_call: TRBJ1-4
cdr3_nt: TGTGCCAGCAGCGTGGGGACAGGGAGCATTGAAAAACTGTTTTTT
cdr3_aa: CASSVGTGSIEKLFF

d_call: NA
v_call: TRBV28
clone_size: once
j_call: TRBJ2-5
cdr3_nt: TGTGCCAGCAGCGACAGGGAGACCCAGTACTTC
cdr3_aa: CASSDRETQYF

d_call: NA
v_call: TRBV5-1
clone_size: NA
j_call: TRBJ2-5
cdr3_nt: TGCGCCAGCAGCTTGGCTGCGGGGTCATTGGAGACCCAGTACTTC
cdr3_aa: CASSLAAGSLETQYF

d_call: TRBD2
v_call: TRBV4-2
clone_size: NA
j_call: TRBJ2-3
cdr3_nt: TGTGCCAGCAGCCAAGCGGGAGAATTAGCGGGAGGGGGGCAGTATTTT
cdr3_aa: CASSQAGELAGGGQYF

d_call: TRBD1
v_call: TRBV5-5
clone_size: few
j_call: TRBJ1-2
cdr3_nt: TGTGCCAGCAGCTGGGACAGGAGGAGAGGCTACACCTTC
cdr3_aa: CASSWDRRRGYTF

d_call: TRBD1
v_call: TRBV6-5
clone_size: once
j_call: TRBJ1-4
cdr3_nt: TGTGCCAGTACCCGACAGGGGGCTGGAGAAAAACTGTTTTTT
cdr3_aa: CASTRQGAGEKLFF

d_call: TRBD1
v_call: TRBV27
clone_size: NA
j_call: TRBJ2-1
cdr3_nt: TGTGCCAGCAGTTTACGGACAGGCAGGGAGCAGTTCTTC
cdr3_aa: CASSLRTGREQFF

d_call: NA
v_call: TRBV6-6
clone_size: once
j_call: TRBJ1-3
cdr3_nt: TGTGCCAGCAGCCCCCCAGGGGCGCTCGCAGGAAACACCATATATTTT
cdr3_aa: CASSPPGALAGNTIYF

d_call: NA
v_call: TRBV18
clone_size: NA
j_call: TRBJ1-6
cdr3_nt: TGTGCCAGCTCAGCATTAGCCGAAAATTCACCCCTCCACTTT
cdr3_aa: CASSALAENSPLHF

d_call: NA
v_call: TRBV19
clone_size: NA
j_call: TRBJ2-7
cdr3_nt: TGTGCCAGTAGCCCGGGACAAGGCAGGGCCTACGAGCAGTACTTC
cdr3_aa: CASSPGQGRAYEQYF

d_call: NA
v_call: TRBV5-6
clone_size: NA
j_call: TRBJ2-7
cdr3_nt: TGTGCCAGCAGCTTGTACACCAGAATGATCTACGAGCAGTACTTC
cdr3_aa: CASSLYTRMIYEQYF

d_call: NA
v_call: TRBV7-6
clone_size: NA
j_call: TRBJ1-2
cdr3_nt: TGTGCCAGCAGCTTAGCGCTTCGGGGCAGGGGAAGGGAAAGTAAGGGCACTAGTGGCTACACCTTC
cdr3_aa: CASSLALRGRGRESKGTSGYTF

d_call: NA
v_call: TRBV5-6
clone_size: NA
j_call: TRBJ2-7
cdr3_nt: TGTGCCAGCAGCTTGATACAGGGGAGGTACGAGCAGTACTTC
cdr3_aa: CASSLIQGRYEQYF